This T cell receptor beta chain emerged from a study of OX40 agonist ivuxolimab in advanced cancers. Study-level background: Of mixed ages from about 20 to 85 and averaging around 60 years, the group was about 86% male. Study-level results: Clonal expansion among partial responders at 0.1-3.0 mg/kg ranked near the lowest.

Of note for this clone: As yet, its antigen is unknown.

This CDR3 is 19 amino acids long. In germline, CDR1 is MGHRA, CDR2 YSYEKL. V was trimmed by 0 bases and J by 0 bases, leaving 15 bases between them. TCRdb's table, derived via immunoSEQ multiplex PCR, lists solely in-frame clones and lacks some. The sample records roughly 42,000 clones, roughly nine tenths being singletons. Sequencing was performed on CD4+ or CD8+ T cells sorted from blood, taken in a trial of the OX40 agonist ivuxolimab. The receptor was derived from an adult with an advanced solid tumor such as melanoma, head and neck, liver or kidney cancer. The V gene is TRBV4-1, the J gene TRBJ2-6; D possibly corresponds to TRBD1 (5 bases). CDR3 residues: CASSQEGPNAFSGANVLTF. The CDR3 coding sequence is TGCGCCAGCAGCCAAGAGGGGCCAAACGCCTTCTCTGGGGCCAACGTCCTGACTTTC.